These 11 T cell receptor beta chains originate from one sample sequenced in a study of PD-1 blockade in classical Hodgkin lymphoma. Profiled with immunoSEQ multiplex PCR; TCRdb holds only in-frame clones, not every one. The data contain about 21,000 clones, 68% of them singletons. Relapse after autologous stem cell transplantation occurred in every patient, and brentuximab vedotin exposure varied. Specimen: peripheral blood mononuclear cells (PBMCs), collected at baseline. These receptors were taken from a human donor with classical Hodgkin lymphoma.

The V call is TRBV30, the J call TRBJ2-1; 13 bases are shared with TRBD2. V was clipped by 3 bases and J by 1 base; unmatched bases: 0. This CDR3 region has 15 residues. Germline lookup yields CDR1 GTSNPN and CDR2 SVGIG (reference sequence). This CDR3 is CAWRGLAGSYNEQFF. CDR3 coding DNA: TGTGCCTGGAGGGGACTAGCGGGGTCCTACAATGAGCAGTTCTTC.

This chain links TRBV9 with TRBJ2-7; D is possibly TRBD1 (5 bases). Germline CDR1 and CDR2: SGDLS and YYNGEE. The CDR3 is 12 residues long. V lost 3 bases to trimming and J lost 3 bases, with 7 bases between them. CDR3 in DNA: TGTGCCAGCAGCGGGCAGGGCTACGAGCAGTACTTC. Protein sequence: CASSGQGYEQYF. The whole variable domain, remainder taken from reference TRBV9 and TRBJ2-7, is DSGVTQTPKHLITATGQRVTLRCSPRSGDLSVYWYQQSLDQGLQFLIQYYNGEERAKGNILERFSAQQFPDLHSELNLSSLELGDSALYFCASSGQGYEQYFGPGTRLTVT.

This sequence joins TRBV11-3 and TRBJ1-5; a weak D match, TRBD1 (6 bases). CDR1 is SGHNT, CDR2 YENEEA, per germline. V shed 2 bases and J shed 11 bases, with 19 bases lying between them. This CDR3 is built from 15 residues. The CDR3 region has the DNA TGTGCCAGCAGCTTAAGCGGGGGGGGCCGGGAGGCCCAGCATTTT. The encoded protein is CASSLSGGGREAQHF.

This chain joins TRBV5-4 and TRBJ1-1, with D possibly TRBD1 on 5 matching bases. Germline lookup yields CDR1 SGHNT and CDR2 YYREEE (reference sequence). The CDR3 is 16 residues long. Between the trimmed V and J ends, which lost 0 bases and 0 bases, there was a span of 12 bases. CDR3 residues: CASSLGAGNMNTEAFF. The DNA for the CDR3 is TGTGCCAGCAGCTTGGGGGCAGGGAACATGAACACTGAAGCTTTCTTT.

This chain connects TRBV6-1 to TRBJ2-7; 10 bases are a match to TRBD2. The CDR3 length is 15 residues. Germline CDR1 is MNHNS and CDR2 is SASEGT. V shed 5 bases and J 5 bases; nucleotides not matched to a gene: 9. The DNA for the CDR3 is TGTGCCAGCAGTCATAAGCGGGGGGGTATCAACGAGCAGTACTTC. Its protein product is CASSHKRGGINEQYF.

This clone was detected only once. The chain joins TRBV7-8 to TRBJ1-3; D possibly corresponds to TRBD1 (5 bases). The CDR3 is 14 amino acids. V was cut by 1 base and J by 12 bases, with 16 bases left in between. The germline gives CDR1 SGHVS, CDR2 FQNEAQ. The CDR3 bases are TGTGCCAGCAGCTTAGAGGGACGGATCCCCCACATATATTTT. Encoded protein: CASSLEGRIPHIYF.

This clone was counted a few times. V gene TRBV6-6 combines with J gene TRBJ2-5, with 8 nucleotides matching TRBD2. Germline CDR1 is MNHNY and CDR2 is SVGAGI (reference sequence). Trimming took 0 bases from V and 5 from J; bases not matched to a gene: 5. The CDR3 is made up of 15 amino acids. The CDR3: CASSYSGGGTETQYF. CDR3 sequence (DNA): TGTGCCAGCAGTTACTCCGGGGGGGGCACGGAGACCCAGTACTTC.

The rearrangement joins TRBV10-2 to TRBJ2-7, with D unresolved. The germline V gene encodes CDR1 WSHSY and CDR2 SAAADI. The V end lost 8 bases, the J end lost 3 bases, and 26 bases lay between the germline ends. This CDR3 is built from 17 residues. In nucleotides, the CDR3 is TGCGCCAGCCATCCTATGCCGCACGCGAGCTTTATCTACGAGCAGTACTTC. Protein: CASHPMPHASFIYEQYF.

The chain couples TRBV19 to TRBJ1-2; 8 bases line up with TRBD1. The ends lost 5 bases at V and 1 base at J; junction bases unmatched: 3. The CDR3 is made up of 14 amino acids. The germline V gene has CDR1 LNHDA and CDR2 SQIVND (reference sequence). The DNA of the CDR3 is TGTGCCAGTAGTGAAGGACAGGGTAACTATGGCTACACCTTC. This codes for CASSEGQGNYGYTF. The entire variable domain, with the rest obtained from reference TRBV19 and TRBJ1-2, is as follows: DGGITQSPKYLFRKEGQNVTLSCEQNLNHDAMYWYRQDPGQGLRLIYYSQIVNDFQKGDIAEGYSVSREKKESFPLTVTSAQKNPTAFYLCASSEGQGNYGYTFGSGTRLTVV.

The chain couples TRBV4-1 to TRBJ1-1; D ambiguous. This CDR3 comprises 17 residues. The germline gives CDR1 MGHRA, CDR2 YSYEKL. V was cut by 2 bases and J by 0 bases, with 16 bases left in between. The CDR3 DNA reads TGCGCCAGCAGCCAACCCTCGGTAGGGCGAATGAACACTGAAGCTTTCTTT. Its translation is CASSQPSVGRMNTEAFF.

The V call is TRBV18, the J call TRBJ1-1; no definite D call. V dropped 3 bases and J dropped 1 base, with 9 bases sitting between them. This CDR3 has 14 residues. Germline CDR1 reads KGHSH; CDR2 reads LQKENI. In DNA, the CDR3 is TGTGCCAGCTCACCTCTTTCCCCGAACACTGAAGCTTTCTTT. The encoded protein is CASSPLSPNTEAFF.